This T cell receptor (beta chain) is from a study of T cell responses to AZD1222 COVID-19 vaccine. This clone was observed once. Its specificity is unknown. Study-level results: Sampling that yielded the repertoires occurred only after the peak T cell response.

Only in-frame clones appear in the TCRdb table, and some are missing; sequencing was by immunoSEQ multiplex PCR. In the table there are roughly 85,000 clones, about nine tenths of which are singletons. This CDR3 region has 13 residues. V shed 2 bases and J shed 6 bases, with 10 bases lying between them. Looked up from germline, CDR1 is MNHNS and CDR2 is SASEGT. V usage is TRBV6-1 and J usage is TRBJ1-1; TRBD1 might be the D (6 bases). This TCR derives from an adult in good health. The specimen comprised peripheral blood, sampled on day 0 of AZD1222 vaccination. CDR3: CASSEWGASEAFF. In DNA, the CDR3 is TGTGCCAGCAGTGAATGGGGGGCTTCTGAAGCTTTCTTT.